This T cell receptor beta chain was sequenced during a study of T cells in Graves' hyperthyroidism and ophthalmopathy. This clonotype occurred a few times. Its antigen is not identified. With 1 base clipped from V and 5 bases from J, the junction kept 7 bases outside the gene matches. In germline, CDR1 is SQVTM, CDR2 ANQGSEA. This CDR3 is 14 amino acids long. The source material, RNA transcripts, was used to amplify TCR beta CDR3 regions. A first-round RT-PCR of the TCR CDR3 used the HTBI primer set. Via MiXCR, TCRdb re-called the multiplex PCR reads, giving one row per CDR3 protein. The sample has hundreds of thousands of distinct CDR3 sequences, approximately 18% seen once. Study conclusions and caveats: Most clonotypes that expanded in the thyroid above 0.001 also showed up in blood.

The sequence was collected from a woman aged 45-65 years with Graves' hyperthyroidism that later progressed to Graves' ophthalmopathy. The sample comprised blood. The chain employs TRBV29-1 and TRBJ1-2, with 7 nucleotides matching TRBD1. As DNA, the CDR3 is TGCAGCGTTGAAGGGGCGACAGGGCGGTATGGCTACACCTTC. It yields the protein CSVEGATGRYGYTF.